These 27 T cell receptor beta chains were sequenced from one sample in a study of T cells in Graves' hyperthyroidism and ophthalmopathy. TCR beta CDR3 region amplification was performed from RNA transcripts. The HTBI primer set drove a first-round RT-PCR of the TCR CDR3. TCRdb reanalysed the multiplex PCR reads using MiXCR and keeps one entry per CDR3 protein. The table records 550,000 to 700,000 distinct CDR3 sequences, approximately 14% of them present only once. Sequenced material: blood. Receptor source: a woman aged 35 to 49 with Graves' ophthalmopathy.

The CDR3 region has the DNA TGTGCCAGCAGCTGGGGGGAGGGGCCTAGCAATCAGCCCCAGCATTTT. Its protein is CASSWGEGPSNQPQHF. The J gene is TRBJ1-5, the V gene TRBV11-2; possibly TRBD1 for D (5 bases). The CDR3 consists of 16 residues. Germline values: CDR1 SGHAT, CDR2 FQNNGV. V gave up 4 bases and J gave up 0 bases, with 13 bases separating them.

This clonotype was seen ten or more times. The CDR3 DNA follows: TGTGCCAGCAGTTTCGGACTGCATTCGAGGGAGACCCAGTACTTC. It translates to CASSFGLHSRETQYF. V usage is TRBV6-5 and J usage is TRBJ2-5; possibly TRBD2 for D (5 bases). V gave up 4 bases and J gave up 5 bases, with 17 bases separating them. Germline loops: CDR1 MNHEY, CDR2 SVGAGI. CDR3 size: 15 residues.

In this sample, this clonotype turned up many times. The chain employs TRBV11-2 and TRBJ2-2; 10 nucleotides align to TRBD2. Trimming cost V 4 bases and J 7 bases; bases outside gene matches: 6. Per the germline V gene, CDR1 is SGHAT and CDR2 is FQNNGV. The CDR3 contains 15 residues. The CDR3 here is CASSYLAGESGELFF. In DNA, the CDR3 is TGTGCCAGCAGCTACCTAGCGGGAGAAAGCGGGGAGCTGTTTTTT.

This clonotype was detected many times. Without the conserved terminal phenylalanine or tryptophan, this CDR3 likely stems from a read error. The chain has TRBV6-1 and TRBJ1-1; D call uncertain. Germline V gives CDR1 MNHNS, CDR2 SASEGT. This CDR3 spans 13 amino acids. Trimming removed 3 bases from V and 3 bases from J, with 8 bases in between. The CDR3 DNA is TGTGCCAGCAGTGACAGTTACTACACTGAAGCTTTCCTT. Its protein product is CASSDSYYTEAFL.

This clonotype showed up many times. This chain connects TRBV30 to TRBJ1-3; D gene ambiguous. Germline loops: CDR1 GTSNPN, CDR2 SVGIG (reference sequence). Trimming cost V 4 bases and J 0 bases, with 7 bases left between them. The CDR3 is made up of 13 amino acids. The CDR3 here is CAWNTYSGNTIYF. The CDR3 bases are TGTGCCTGGAATACCTACTCTGGAAACACCATATATTTT.

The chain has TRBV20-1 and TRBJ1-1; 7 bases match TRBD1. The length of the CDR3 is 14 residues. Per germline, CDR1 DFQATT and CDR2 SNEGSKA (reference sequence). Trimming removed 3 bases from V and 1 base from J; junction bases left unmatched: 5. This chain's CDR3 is CSASKGAPNTEAFF. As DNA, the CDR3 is TGCAGTGCTAGTAAGGGGGCTCCGAACACTGAAGCTTTCTTT.

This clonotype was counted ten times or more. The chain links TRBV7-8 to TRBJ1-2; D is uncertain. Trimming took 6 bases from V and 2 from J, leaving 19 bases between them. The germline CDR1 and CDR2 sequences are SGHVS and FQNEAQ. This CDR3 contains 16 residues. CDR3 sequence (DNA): TGTGCCAGCAGGGCCGTTTTCGGTGGACGGAACTATGGCTACACCTTC. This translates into CASRAVFGGRNYGYTF.

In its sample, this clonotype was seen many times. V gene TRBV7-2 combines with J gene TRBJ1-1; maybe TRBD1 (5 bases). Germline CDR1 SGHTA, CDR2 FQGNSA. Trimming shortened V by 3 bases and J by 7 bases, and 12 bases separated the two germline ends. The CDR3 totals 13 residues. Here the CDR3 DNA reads TGTGCCAGCAGCTTCCGGGACGGTCATGAAGCTTTCTTT. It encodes CASSFRDGHEAFF.

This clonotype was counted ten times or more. DNA for the CDR3: TGTGCCAGCAGTTTAGGAGGGGGCAGTCAGCCCCAGCATTTT. Translated: CASSLGGGSQPQHF. The chain is built from TRBV28 and TRBJ1-5; 7 bases are shared with TRBD1. V trimming: 2 bases; J trimming: 6 bases; junction bases outside the gene matches: 4. This CDR3 region has 14 residues. CDR1 is MDHEN and CDR2 is SYDVKM in the germline V gene.

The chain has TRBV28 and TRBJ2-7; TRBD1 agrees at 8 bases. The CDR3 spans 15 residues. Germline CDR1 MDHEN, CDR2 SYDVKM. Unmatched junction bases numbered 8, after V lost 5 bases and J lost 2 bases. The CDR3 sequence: CASSLGQGEAYEQYF. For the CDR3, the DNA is TGTGCCAGCAGTCTCGGACAGGGCGAGGCCTACGAGCAGTACTTC.

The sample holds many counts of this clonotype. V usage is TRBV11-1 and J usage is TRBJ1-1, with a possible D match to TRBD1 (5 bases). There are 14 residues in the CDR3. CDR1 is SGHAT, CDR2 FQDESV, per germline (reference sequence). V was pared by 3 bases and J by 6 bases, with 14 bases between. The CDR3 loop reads CASSLGLAPPEAFF. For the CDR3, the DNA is TGTGCCAGCAGCTTGGGACTGGCACCCCCTGAAGCTTTCTTT.

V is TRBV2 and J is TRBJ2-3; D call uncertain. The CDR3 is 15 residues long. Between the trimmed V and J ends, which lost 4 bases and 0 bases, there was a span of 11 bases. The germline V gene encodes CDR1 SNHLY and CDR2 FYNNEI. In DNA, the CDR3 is TGTGCCAGCAGTGGGGCCACAACTAGCACAGATACGCAGTATTTT. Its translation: CASSGATTSTDTQYF.

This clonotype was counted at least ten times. CDR3 sequence reads: CAIKTGGNTEAFF. The CDR3, as DNA: TGTGCCATCAAAACAGGGGGGAACACTGAAGCTTTCTTT. This sequence joins TRBV10-3 and TRBJ1-1, with 8 bases matching TRBD1. This CDR3 is 13 amino acids long. The germline V gene encodes CDR1 ENHRY and CDR2 SYGVKD. Trimming removed 7 bases from V and 1 base from J; junction bases left unmatched: 2.

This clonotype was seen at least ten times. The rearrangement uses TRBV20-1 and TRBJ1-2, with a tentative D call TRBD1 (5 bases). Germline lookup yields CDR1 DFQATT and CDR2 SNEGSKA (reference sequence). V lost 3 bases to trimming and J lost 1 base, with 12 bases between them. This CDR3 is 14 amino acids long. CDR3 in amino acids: CSARPGGYNYGYTF. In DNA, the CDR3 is TGCAGTGCTAGGCCCGGGGGGTATAACTATGGCTACACCTTC.

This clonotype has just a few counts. The CDR3 sequence is CATSDLQPWPQHF. The CDR3 DNA is TGTGCCACCAGTGATTTGCAGCCGTGGCCCCAGCATTTT. The chain joins TRBV24-1 to TRBJ1-5, with D uncertain. The germline gives CDR1 KGHDR, CDR2 SFDVKD. V was trimmed by 0 bases and J by 9 bases, leaving 8 bases between them. CDR3 length equals 13 residues.

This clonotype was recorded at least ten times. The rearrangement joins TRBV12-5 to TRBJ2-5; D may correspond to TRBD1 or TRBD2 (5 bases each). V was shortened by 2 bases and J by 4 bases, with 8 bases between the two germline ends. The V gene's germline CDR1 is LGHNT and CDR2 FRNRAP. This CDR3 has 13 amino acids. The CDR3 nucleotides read TGTGCTAGTGGTTTGCTCGGGACAGAGACCCAGTACTTC. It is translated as CASGLLGTETQYF.

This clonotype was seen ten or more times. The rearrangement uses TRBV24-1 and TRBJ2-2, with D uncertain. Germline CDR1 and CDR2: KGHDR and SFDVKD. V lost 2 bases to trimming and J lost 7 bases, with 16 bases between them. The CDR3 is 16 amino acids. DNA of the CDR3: TGTGCCACCAGTGATTCTGGGCCGGGCGTTGGCGGGGAGCTGTTTTTT. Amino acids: CATSDSGPGVGGELFF.

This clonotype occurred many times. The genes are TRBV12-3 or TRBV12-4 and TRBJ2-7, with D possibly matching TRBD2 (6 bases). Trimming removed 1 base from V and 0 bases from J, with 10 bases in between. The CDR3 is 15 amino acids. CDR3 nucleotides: TGTGCCAGCAGTTTAGGGGCGGGGAGCTCCTACGAGCAGTACTTC. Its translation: CASSLGAGSSYEQYF.

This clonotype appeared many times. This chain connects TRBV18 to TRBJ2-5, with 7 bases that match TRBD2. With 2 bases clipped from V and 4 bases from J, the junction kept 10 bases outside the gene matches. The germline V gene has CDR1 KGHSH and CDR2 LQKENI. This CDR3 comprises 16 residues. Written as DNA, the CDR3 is TGTGCCAGCTCACCAGCTGCGTCGGGGAGGGGAGAGACCCAGTACTTC. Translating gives CASSPAASGRGETQYF.

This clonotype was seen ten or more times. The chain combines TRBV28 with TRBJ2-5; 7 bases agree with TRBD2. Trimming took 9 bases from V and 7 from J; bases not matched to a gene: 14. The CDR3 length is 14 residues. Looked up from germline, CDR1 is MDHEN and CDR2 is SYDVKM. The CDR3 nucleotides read TGTGCCAGATCCCGGAGGGCGTCGGGGGGGACCCAGTACTTC. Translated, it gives CARSRRASGGTQYF.

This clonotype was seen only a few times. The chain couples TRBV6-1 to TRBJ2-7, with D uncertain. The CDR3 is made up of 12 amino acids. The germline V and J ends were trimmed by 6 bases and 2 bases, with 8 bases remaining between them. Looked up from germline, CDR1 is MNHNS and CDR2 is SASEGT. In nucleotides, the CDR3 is TGTGCCAGCAGCGAGTTCCCCTACGAGCAGTACTTC. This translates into CASSEFPYEQYF.

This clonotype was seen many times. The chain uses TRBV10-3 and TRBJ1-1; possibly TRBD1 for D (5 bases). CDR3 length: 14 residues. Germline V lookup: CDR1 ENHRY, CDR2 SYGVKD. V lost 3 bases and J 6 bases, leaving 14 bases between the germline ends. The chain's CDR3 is CAISEDRSGSEAFF. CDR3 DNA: TGTGCCATCAGTGAAGATAGGTCAGGGTCTGAAGCTTTCTTT.

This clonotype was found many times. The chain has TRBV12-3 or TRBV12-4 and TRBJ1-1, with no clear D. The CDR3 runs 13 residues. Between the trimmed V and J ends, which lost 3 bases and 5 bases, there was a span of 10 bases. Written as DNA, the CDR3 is TGTGCCAGCAGTTTCAATTGGTTGACTGAAGCTTTCTTT. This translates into CASSFNWLTEAFF.

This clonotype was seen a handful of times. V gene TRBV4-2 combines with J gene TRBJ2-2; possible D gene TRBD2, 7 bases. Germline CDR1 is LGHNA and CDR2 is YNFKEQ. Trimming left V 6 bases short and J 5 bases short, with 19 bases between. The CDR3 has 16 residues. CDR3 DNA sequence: TGTGCCAGCAGGCGGAGAGGGGGGGAGTGGACCGGGGAGCTGTTTTTT. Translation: CASRRRGGEWTGELFF.

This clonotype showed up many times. In nucleotides, the CDR3 is TGCGCCAGCAGCCAAGAAGACAGCCAAGAGACCCAGTACTTC. It specifies CASSQEDSQETQYF. The genes are TRBV4-1 and TRBJ2-5; D is possibly TRBD1 (5 bases). Germline CDR1 reads MGHRA; CDR2 reads YSYEKL. V was trimmed by 0 bases and J by 1 base, leaving 6 bases between them. The CDR3 consists of 14 residues.

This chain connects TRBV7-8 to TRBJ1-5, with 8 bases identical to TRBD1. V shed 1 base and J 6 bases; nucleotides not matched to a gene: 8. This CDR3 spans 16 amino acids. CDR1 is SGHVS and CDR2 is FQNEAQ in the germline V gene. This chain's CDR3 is CASSLGPGGTGQPQHF. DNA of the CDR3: TGTGCCAGCAGCTTAGGGCCAGGGGGCACCGGTCAGCCCCAGCATTTT.

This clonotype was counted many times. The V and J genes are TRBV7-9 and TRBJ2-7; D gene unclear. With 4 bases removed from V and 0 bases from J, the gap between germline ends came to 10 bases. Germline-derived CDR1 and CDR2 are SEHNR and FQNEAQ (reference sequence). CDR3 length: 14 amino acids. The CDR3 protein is CASSSVSSSYEQYF. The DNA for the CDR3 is TGTGCCAGCAGCTCAGTTTCCTCCTCCTACGAGCAGTACTTC. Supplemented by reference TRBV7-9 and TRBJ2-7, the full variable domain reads DTGVSQNPRHKITKRGQNVTFRCDPISEHNRLYWYRQTLGQGPEFLTYFQNEAQLEKSRLLSDRFSAERPKGSFSTLEIQRTEQGDSAMYLCASSSVSSSYEQYFGPGTRLTVT.